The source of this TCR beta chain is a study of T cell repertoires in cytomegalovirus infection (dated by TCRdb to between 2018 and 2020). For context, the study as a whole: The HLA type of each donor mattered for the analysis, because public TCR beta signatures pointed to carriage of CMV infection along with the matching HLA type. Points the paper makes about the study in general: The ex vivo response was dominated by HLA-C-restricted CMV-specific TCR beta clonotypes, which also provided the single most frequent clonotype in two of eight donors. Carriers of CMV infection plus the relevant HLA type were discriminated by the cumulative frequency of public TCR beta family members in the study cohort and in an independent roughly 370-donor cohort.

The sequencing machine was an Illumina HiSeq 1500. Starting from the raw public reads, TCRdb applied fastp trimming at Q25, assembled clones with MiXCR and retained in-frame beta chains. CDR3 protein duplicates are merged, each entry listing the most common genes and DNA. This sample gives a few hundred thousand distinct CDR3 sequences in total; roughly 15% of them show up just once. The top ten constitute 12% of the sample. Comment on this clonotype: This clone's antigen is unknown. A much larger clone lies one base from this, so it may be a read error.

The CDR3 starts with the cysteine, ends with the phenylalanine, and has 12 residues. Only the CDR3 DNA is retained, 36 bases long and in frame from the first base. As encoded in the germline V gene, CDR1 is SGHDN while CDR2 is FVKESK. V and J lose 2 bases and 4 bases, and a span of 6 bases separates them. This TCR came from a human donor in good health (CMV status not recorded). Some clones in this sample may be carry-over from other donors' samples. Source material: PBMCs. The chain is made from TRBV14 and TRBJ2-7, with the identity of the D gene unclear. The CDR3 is CASSQLPYEQYF. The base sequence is TGTGCCAGCAGCCAACTTCCTTACGAGCAGTACTTC.